What follows are 12 T cell receptor beta chains derived from one specimen sequenced in a study of cytomegalovirus exposure and HLA in healthy donors (dated by TCRdb to about 2017). Library preparation used the immunoSEQ multiplex PCR assay. The multiplex PCR relied on a mix of 60 forward primers for TCR Vbeta segments and 13 reverse primers for TCR Jbeta segments. This immuneACCESS table, as held by TCRdb, lists in-frame sequences with V and J called but not all clones. Of the missing ones, under half trace to an unresolved V gene in checked studies; the others have no known cause. A total of under 200,000 clones appear in this sample, around 84% of them only once. The ten top clones hold about 3.4% of the sample. Sequences were obtained from PBMCs. The receptors originated from a man aged 40-55 years in good health and CMV-seropositive.

The chain has TRBV25-1 and TRBJ2-5; D is uncertain. The CDR3 length is 13 residues. Germline values: CDR1 MGHDK, CDR2 SYGVNS. The V and J ends lost 3 bases and 2 bases respectively, with 7 bases between them. The chain's CDR3 is CASSDLPQETQYF. DNA for the CDR3: TGTGCCAGCAGTGACCTCCCTCAAGAGACCCAGTACTTC.

This clone was seen a handful of times. The genes are TRBV12-5 and TRBJ1-1, with D perhaps matching TRBD1 (6 bases). The germline CDR1 and CDR2 sequences are LGHNT and FRNRAP. The CDR3 covers 12 residues. Trimming left V 4 bases short and J 11 bases short, with 14 bases between. The CDR3 DNA reads TGTGCTAGTGGTTACCCGCAGGGGCATGCTTTCTTT. Amino acids: CASGYPQGHAFF. Supplemented by reference TRBV12-5 and TRBJ1-1, the full variable domain reads DARVTQTPRHKVTEMGQEVTMRCQPILGHNTVFWYRQTMMQGLELLAYFRNRAPLDDSGMPKDRFSAEMPDATLATLKIQPSEPRDSAVYFCASGYPQGHAFFGQGTRLTVV.

The chain has TRBV11-2 and TRBJ1-4, with a tentative D call TRBD1 (5 bases). The CDR3 runs 14 residues. Germline loops: CDR1 SGHAT, CDR2 FQNNGV. The germline V and J ends were trimmed by 5 bases and 7 bases, with 14 bases remaining between them. CDR3 DNA sequence: TGTGCCAGCAGCCCTCAAGGGGTTGGTGAAAAACTGTTTTTT. Translation: CASSPQGVGEKLFF.

The chain combines TRBV4-3 with TRBJ2-5; TRBD2 agrees at 8 bases. V trimming: 1 base; J trimming: 7 bases; junction bases outside the gene matches: 23. Per the germline V gene, CDR1 is LGHNA and CDR2 is YSLEER. This CDR3 region has 20 residues. The CDR3 spells CASSQGRTQRSGGGGWTQYF. The CDR3 DNA is TGCGCCAGCAGCCAAGGTCGTACACAACGCAGCGGGGGCGGTGGATGGACCCAGTACTTC.

This CDR3 reads CASSGDYKRGEKLFF. The CDR3 DNA sequence: TGTGCCAGCAGCGGGGACTACAAAAGGGGTGAAAAACTGTTTTTT. This chain connects TRBV6-1 to TRBJ1-4; TRBD1 is a possible D gene (5 bases). CDR1 and CDR2 from the germline V gene are MNHNS and SASEGT. The CDR3 consists of 15 residues. The V end was cut by 6 bases, the J end by 7 bases, with 18 bases between.

The V and J genes are TRBV29-1 and TRBJ2-1; 15 bases agree with TRBD2. The V and J ends lost 5 bases and 0 bases, in that order; junction bases with no gene match: 5. CDR1 is SQVTM, CDR2 ANQGSEA, per germline. The CDR3 has 17 residues. CDR3 in amino acids: CSVPPGLAGGSYNEQFF. The CDR3 bases are TGCAGCGTTCCACCGGGACTAGCGGGAGGCTCCTACAATGAGCAGTTCTTC.

On this clone itself: One end of the junction varies from germline; a read error may be responsible. This sequence joins TRBV10-3 and TRBJ2-7, with 13 bases aligning to TRBD2. The CDR3 is 15 amino acids. The germline V gene encodes CDR1 ENHRY and CDR2 SYGVKD. The CDR3 DNA reads as TGTGCCAGCAGTGTCGGACTAGCGGGAGACTACGAGCAGTACTTC. Translated, it gives CASSVGLAGDYEQYF.

The chain couples TRBV5-5 to TRBJ1-1; tentatively, D is TRBD1 (6 bases). V was clipped by 2 bases and J by 4 bases, with 15 bases between them. The CDR3 covers 15 residues. CDR1 and CDR2 (germline): SGHKS, YYEKEE (reference sequence). CDR3 nucleotide sequence: TGTGCCAGCAGCTTACCACAGGGATTGGGCACTGAAGCTTTCTTT. As protein: CASSLPQGLGTEAFF. Full variable domain (outside the CDR3, taken from reference TRBV5-5 and TRBJ1-1): DAGVTQSPTHLIKTRGQQVTLRCSPISGHKSVSWYQQVLGQGPQFIFQYYEKEERGRGNFPDRFSARQFPNYSSELNVNALLLGDSALYLCASSLPQGLGTEAFFGQGTRLTVV.

The CDR3 DNA reads as TGTGCCAGCAGTCGGCAGCGCCAAGAGACCCAGTACTTC. Its translation: CASSRQRQETQYF. The chain is built from TRBV2 and TRBJ2-5; D unresolved. The CDR3 runs 13 residues. V gave up 5 bases and J gave up 1 base, with 8 bases separating them. In germline, CDR1 is SNHLY, CDR2 FYNNEI.

CDR3 bases: TGCGCCAGCAGCTTTGGGGACAGGGGCACTGAAGCTTTCTTT. It codes for CASSFGDRGTEAFF. This chain connects TRBV5-1 to TRBJ1-1; the match to TRBD1 covers 10 bases. CDR1 and CDR2 (germline): SGHRS, YFSETQ. Losses at the gene ends were 2 bases for V and 4 bases for J; bases not matched to a gene: 2. The CDR3 contains 14 residues.

This clone turned up a few times. The chain carries TRBV11-3 and TRBJ2-1; D may be TRBD2 (5 bases). Germline CDR1 and CDR2: SGHNT and YENEEA. V lost 1 base to trimming and J lost 4 bases, with 5 bases between them. The CDR3 covers 13 residues. CDR3 sequence: CASSLAGYNEQFF. Written as DNA, the CDR3 is TGTGCCAGCAGCTTAGCGGGGTACAATGAGCAGTTCTTC.

This chain links TRBV19 with TRBJ2-2; 7 bases line up with TRBD1. Germline CDR1 LNHDA, CDR2 SQIVND (reference sequence). The CDR3 is 14 residues long. The V segment lost 6 bases and the J segment 3 bases; nucleotides outside the gene matches: 4. CDR3: CASRIGQDTGELFF. DNA for the CDR3: TGTGCCAGTAGAATCGGACAGGACACCGGGGAGCTGTTTTTT.